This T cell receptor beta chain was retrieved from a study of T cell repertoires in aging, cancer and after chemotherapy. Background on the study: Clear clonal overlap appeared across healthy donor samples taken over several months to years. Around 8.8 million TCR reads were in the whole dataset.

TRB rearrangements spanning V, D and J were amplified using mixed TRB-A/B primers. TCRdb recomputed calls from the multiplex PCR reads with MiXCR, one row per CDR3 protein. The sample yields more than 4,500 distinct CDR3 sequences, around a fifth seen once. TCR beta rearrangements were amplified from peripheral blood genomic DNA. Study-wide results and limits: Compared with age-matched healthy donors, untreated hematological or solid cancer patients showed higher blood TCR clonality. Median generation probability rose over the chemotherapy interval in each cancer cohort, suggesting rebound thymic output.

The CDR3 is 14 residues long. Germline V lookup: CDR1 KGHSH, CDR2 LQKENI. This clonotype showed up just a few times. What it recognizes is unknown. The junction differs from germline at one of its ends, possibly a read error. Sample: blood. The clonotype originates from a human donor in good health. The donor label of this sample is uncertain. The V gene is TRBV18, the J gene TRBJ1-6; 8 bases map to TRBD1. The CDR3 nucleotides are TGTGCCAGCTCAGACCGGGACAGGACTTCATCCCTCCACTTT. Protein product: CASSDRDRTSSLHF.